These 9 T cell receptor beta chains were all obtained from the same sample, sequenced in a study of OX40 agonist ivuxolimab in advanced cancers. The protocol was immunoSEQ multiplex PCR, while the TCRdb copy is restricted to in-frame clones and leaves out a portion. The repertoire holds around 71,000 clones, with 86% as singletons. Sequences were derived from CD4+ or CD8+ T cells sorted from blood, sampled in a trial of the OX40 agonist ivuxolimab. These receptors originate from an adult with an advanced solid tumor such as melanoma, head and neck, liver or kidney cancer.

The chain employs TRBV10-3 and TRBJ2-5; D gene uncertain. Gene TRBJ2-7 matches the end of the DNA better, so the J call may be wrong. CDR1 is ENHRY and CDR2 is SYGVKD in the germline V gene. The CDR3 consists of 12 residues. The CDR3 DNA reads as TGTGCCATCAGTGAGTTCGCGGCCGAGCAGTACTTC. Amino acids: CAISEFAAEQYF.

This clone has just one count. The chain links TRBV28 to TRBJ1-1; tentative D call: TRBD1 (5 bases). V lost 4 bases to trimming and J lost 5 bases, with 5 bases between them. CDR1 and CDR2 (germline): MDHEN, SYDVKM. The CDR3 loop spans 11 amino acids. CDR3 coding DNA: TGTGCCAGCAGTTGGGGGACTGAAGCTTTCTTT. Translated, it gives CASSWGTEAFF.

The chain has TRBV5-4 and TRBJ2-7, with 12 bases lining up with TRBD2. Trimming cost V 0 bases and J 4 bases; bases outside gene matches: 2. The CDR3 runs 15 residues. Germline CDR1 and CDR2: SGHNT and YYREEE (reference sequence). Here the CDR3 reads CASSLATSGGYEQYF. The CDR3 DNA follows: TGTGCCAGCAGCTTGGCGACTAGCGGGGGTTACGAGCAGTACTTC.

This chain joins TRBV7-8 and TRBJ2-1; no definite D call. Germline CDR1 and CDR2: SGHVS and FQNEAQ. V lost 3 bases to trimming and J lost 8 bases, with 8 bases between them. CDR3 length: 12 amino acids. In nucleotides, the CDR3 is TGTGCCAGCAGCTTTCTGGGTTATGAGCAGTTCTTC. Its translation is CASSFLGYEQFF.

This chain joins TRBV2 and TRBJ2-4; D gene uncertain. This CDR3 spans 14 amino acids. Germline V gives CDR1 SNHLY, CDR2 FYNNEI. Trimming removed 4 bases from V and 0 bases from J, with 7 bases in between. CDR3 sequence (DNA): TGTGCCAGCAGTGCGCCGCCAGCCAAAAACATTCAGTACTTC. Protein product: CASSAPPAKNIQYF.

CDR3: CASSQEPYPGTDTQYF. The CDR3 DNA is TGCGCCAGCAGCCAAGAACCCTACCCCGGCACAGATACGCAGTATTTT. V is TRBV4-1 and J is TRBJ2-3, with no clear D. Trimming took 0 bases from V and 1 from J, leaving 11 bases between them. Per germline, CDR1 MGHRA and CDR2 YSYEKL. The CDR3 totals 16 residues.

This clone was counted once. V is TRBV10-3 and J is TRBJ1-3; a weak D match, TRBD1 (6 bases). Trimming cost V 4 bases and J 3 bases, with 10 bases left between them. The V gene's germline CDR1 is ENHRY and CDR2 SYGVKD. The CDR3 totals 14 residues. The CDR3 protein is CAISGGGGGNTIYF. CDR3 sequence (DNA): TGTGCCATCAGTGGAGGGGGTGGTGGAAACACCATATATTTT.

V and J are TRBV5-1 and TRBJ2-5; 7 bases line up with TRBD1. Germline CDR1 SGHRS, CDR2 YFSETQ. Losses at the gene ends were 3 bases for V and 2 bases for J; bases not matched to a gene: 10. The CDR3 has 16 amino acids. The CDR3 DNA reads as TGCGCCAGCAGCTCGAGGGTCGGACAGGCTCAAGAGACCCAGTACTTC. It specifies CASSSRVGQAQETQYF. The complete variable domain, with remaining parts taken from reference TRBV5-1 and TRBJ2-5, reads KAGVTQTPRYLIKTRGQQVTLSCSPISGHRSVSWYQQTPGQGLQFLFEYFSETQRNKGNFPGRFSGRQFSNSRSEMNVSTLELGDSALYLCASSSRVGQAQETQYFGPGTRLLVL.

The chain has TRBV27 and TRBJ1-5; D is perhaps TRBD1 (6 bases). The CDR3 has 16 amino acids. CDR1 and CDR2 (germline): MNHEY, SMNVEV (reference sequence). Trimming pared 4 bases from V and 7 bases from J, leaving 20 bases between. The CDR3 protein is CASSSRGVGAGQPQHF. CDR3 DNA: TGTGCCAGCAGTTCCCGAGGGGTGGGGGCCGGGCAGCCCCAGCATTTT.